The 19 T cell receptor beta chains reported below all come from one sample, sequenced in a study of beta chain features in type 1 diabetes. These receptors' antigens are unknown. Study-wide results and caveats: Shortening of TCRB CDR3s, moderate but significant, appeared in all four CD4+ subsets of Type 1 diabetes patients.

All of the isolated RNA was reverse transcribed, so expressed TCRB transcripts were sequenced. Method: immunoSEQ multiplex PCR; TCRdb's copy keeps in-frame clones and lacks some. The table shows about 150,000 clones, with about 9.3% occurring only once. Sequencing input: central memory CD4+ T cells from blood. These receptors were taken from a man aged 25-45 years with type 1 diabetes.

This clone came up a few times. The V call is TRBV7-8, the J call TRBJ1-4; D is uncertain. The CDR3 length is 14 residues. The germline V gene has CDR1 SGHVS and CDR2 FQNEAQ. V was pared by 8 bases and J by 8 bases, with 18 bases between. CDR3 DNA sequence: TGTGCCAGCCGCTCACCATTCGGCAGGGAAAAACTGTTTTTT. As protein: CASRSPFGREKLFF. Complete variable domain (other parts from reference TRBV7-8 and TRBJ1-4): GAGVSQSPRYKVAKRGQDVALRCDPISGHVSLFWYQQALGQGPEFLTYFQNEAQLDKSGLPSDRFFAERPEGSVSTLKIQRTQQEDSAVYLCASRSPFGREKLFFGSGTQLSVL.

This clone was counted between two and nine times. The chain combines TRBV27 with TRBJ2-1, with 7 bases aligning to TRBD2. Germline CDR1 and CDR2: MNHEY and SMNVEV (reference sequence). The CDR3 contains 14 residues. The J segment lost 1 base and the V segment lost 6 bases, leaving 3 bases of the junction unmatched. CDR3 region: CASSSGGSYNEQFF. CDR3 coding DNA: TGTGCCAGCAGCTCGGGGGGATCCTACAATGAGCAGTTCTTC.

The V and J genes are TRBV2 and TRBJ2-5, with 11 bases matching TRBD2. Germline CDR1 and CDR2: SNHLY and FYNNEI. CDR3 length equals 14 residues. Losses at the gene ends were 7 bases for V and 3 bases for J; bases not matched to a gene: 4. The CDR3 region is CASTTGLAEETQYF. The CDR3, as DNA: TGTGCCAGCACGACGGGACTAGCGGAAGAGACCCAGTACTTC. The full variable domain, completed using reference TRBV2 and TRBJ2-5, is EPEVTQTPSHQVTQMGQEVILRCVPISNHLYFYWYRQILGQKVEFLVSFYNNEISEKSEIFDDQFSVERPDGSNFTLKIRSTKLEDSAMYFCASTTGLAEETQYFGPGTRLLVL.

The V and J genes are TRBV30 and TRBJ2-3, with D unresolved. This CDR3 spans 13 amino acids. V was pared by 5 bases and J by 3 bases, with 12 bases between. Germline V gene sequence: CDR1 GTSNPN, CDR2 SVGIG (reference sequence). The CDR3 coding sequence is TGTGCCTGGGGGCACAGCCTGACAGATACGCAGTATTTT. Encoded protein: CAWGHSLTDTQYF. The variable domain in full, completed from reference TRBV30 and TRBJ2-3, reads SQTIHQWPATLVQPVGSPLSLECTVEGTSNPNLYWYRQAAGRGLQLLFYSVGIGQISSEVPQNLSASRPQDRQFILSSKKLLLSDSGFYLCAWGHSLTDTQYFGPGTRLTVL.

This clone has only a few counts. The V and J genes are TRBV7-2 and TRBJ2-5; tentatively, D is TRBD1 (5 bases). The germline CDR1 and CDR2 sequences are SGHTA and FQGNSA. This CDR3 has 15 residues. The V and J ends lost 0 bases and 0 bases respectively, with 8 bases between them. In DNA form, the CDR3 reads TGTGCCAGCAGCTTAGCGCAGGGTTACCAAGAGACCCAGTACTTC. This translates into CASSLAQGYQETQYF.

This clone was seen more than once but under ten times. The J gene is TRBJ1-2, the V gene TRBV6-1; D may be TRBD1 (6 bases). This CDR3 is 14 amino acids long. Germline CDR1 reads MNHNS; CDR2 reads SASEGT. Trimming took 3 bases from V and 8 from J, leaving 16 bases between them. CDR3 residues: CASSDRTGLWGYTF. CDR3 DNA: TGTGCCAGCAGTGACCGCACAGGGCTTTGGGGCTACACCTTC.

The rearrangement joins TRBV28 to TRBJ1-1; tentatively, D is TRBD1 (5 bases). CDR3 size: 15 residues. V shed 2 bases and J shed 12 bases, with 22 bases lying between them. Germline V gene lookup returns CDR1 MDHEN and CDR2 SYDVKM. The CDR3 region has the DNA TGTGCCAGCAGTTTACAAAGGGATGGGGGGGTTAGGTCTTTCTTT. As protein: CASSLQRDGGVRSFF.

The J gene is TRBJ2-3, the V gene TRBV7-8; TRBD2 might be the D (5 bases). Deletions cut 2 bases from V and 0 bases from J, with 9 bases between. The CDR3 is 15 amino acids. The V gene's germline CDR1 is SGHVS and CDR2 FQNEAQ. This CDR3 is CASSLRRSSTDTQYF. CDR3 bases: TGTGCCAGCAGCTTACGGAGGTCTAGCACAGATACGCAGTATTTT.

This clone was counted between two and nine times. V usage is TRBV29-1 and J usage is TRBJ1-1; weak D call: TRBD1 (5 bases). The V gene's germline CDR1 is SQVTM and CDR2 ANQGSEA. The CDR3 runs 12 residues. Trimming took off 4 bases at V and 1 base at J, with 7 bases between the two ends. Written as DNA, the CDR3 is TGCAGCGTTGGACAGAGGAACACTGAAGCTTTCTTT. Protein product: CSVGQRNTEAFF.

This clone was counted only a few times. Given a much more abundant clone one base away, this may be a read error. J is TRBJ1-1 and V is TRBV14; D perhaps matches TRBD1 (6 bases). The germline V gene encodes CDR1 SGHDN and CDR2 FVKESK. V lost 5 bases and J lost 1, with 8 bases in between. The length of the CDR3 is 13 residues. CDR3 sequence: CASSSQGNTEAFF. CDR3 DNA sequence: TGTGCCAGCAGCTCACAGGGGAACACTGAAGCTTTCTTT. Looking up the rest from reference TRBV14 and TRBJ1-1 gives the full variable domain: EAGVTQFPSHSVIEKGQTVTLRCDPISGHDNLYWYRRVMGKEIKFLLHFVKESKQDESGMPNNRFLAERTGGTYSTLKVQPAELEDSGVYFCASSSQGNTEAFFGQGTRLTVV.

The rearrangement joins TRBV11-1 to TRBJ2-7; maybe TRBD2 (5 bases). CDR1 is SGHAT and CDR2 is FQDESV in the germline V gene (reference sequence). V was trimmed by 5 bases and J by 3 bases, leaving 8 bases between them. The CDR3 is 12 amino acids. CDR3 nucleotides: TGTGCCAGCAGCGGGAGTCTCTACGAGCAGTACTTC. This encodes CASSGSLYEQYF.

This chain connects TRBV7-9 to TRBJ2-5, with D maybe TRBD2 (6 bases). The CDR3 is 14 residues long. V lost 5 bases, J lost 5 bases, and 15 bases lay in between. Germline CDR1 is SEHNR and CDR2 is FQNEAQ (reference sequence). The CDR3 sequence: CASSHGGAGETQYF. DNA of the CDR3: TGTGCCAGCAGCCATGGAGGGGCCGGGGAGACCCAGTACTTC.

This clone was detected a few times. In nucleotides, the CDR3 is TGTGCCAGCACCACGTCGGGGACCAAAAACATTCAGTACTTC. It codes for CASTTSGTKNIQYF. The genes are TRBV7-9 and TRBJ2-4; the D gene is possibly TRBD2 (5 bases). Germline V gives CDR1 SEHNR, CDR2 FQNEAQ (reference sequence). This CDR3 contains 14 residues. V lost 7 bases, J lost 2 bases, and 12 bases lay in between. Filled out from reference TRBV7-9 and TRBJ2-4, the complete variable domain reads DTGVSQNPRHKITKRGQNVTFRCDPISEHNRLYWYRQTLGQGPEFLTYFQNEAQLEKSRLLSDRFSAERPKGSFSTLEIQRTEQGDSAMYLCASTTSGTKNIQYFGAGTRLSVL.

The table lists this clone with a few counts. The chain combines TRBV4-3 with TRBJ2-3; 9 nucleotides agree with TRBD2. Trimming removed 4 bases from V and 4 bases from J; junction bases left unmatched: 6. Germline-derived CDR1 and CDR2 are LGHNA and YSLEER. The CDR3 runs to 15 residues. The CDR3 spells CASSPLAGEADTQYF. CDR3 nucleotides: TGCGCCAGCAGCCCCTTAGCGGGAGAGGCAGATACGCAGTATTTT.

This chain joins TRBV9 and TRBJ2-2; D gene ambiguous. CDR1 and CDR2 (germline): SGDLS, YYNGEE. V was pared by 4 bases and J by 1 base, with 14 bases between. The CDR3 contains 16 residues. This CDR3 reads CASSPAPTRNTGELFF. DNA for the CDR3: TGTGCCAGCAGCCCTGCACCAACAAGGAACACCGGGGAGCTGTTTTTT.

This clone was detected a few times. The J gene is TRBJ2-6, the V gene TRBV10-3, with 7 bases fitting TRBD1. V was clipped by 6 bases and J by 0 bases; unmatched bases: 8. CDR3 length equals 17 residues. Germline V gene sequence: CDR1 ENHRY, CDR2 SYGVKD. CDR3 protein: CAISLGQLISGANVLTF. CDR3 coding DNA: TGTGCCATCAGCCTGGGACAGTTAATCTCTGGGGCCAACGTCCTGACTTTC.

This clone was counted only a few times. The rearrangement joins TRBV28 to TRBJ2-3; D gene unclear. Germline V CDR1 and CDR2: MDHEN, SYDVKM. The CDR3 covers 14 residues. V shed 7 bases and J shed 0 bases, with 11 bases lying between them. The CDR3 spells CASMFATSTDTQYF. CDR3 DNA sequence: TGTGCCAGCATGTTTGCGACTAGCACAGATACGCAGTATTTT.

This clone was recorded many times. The rearrangement uses TRBV29-1 and TRBJ2-2, with D possibly TRBD2 on 6 matching bases. Trimming shortened V by 4 bases and J by 5 bases, and 8 bases separated the two germline ends. The germline CDR1 and CDR2 sequences are SQVTM and ANQGSEA. CDR3 length: 12 residues. The CDR3 region is CSVGSGTGELFF. CDR3 DNA: TGCAGCGTTGGAAGCGGGACCGGGGAGCTGTTTTTT.

The V and J genes are TRBV7-3 and TRBJ1-1; D is uncertain. CDR1 SGHTA and CDR2 FQGTGA come from the germline V gene. V lost 5 bases to trimming and J lost 0 bases, with 13 bases between them. The CDR3 spans 15 residues. CDR3 DNA sequence: TGTGCCAGCAGCCTCCGAGGGCATGTGAACACTGAAGCTTTCTTT. It specifies CASSLRGHVNTEAFF.